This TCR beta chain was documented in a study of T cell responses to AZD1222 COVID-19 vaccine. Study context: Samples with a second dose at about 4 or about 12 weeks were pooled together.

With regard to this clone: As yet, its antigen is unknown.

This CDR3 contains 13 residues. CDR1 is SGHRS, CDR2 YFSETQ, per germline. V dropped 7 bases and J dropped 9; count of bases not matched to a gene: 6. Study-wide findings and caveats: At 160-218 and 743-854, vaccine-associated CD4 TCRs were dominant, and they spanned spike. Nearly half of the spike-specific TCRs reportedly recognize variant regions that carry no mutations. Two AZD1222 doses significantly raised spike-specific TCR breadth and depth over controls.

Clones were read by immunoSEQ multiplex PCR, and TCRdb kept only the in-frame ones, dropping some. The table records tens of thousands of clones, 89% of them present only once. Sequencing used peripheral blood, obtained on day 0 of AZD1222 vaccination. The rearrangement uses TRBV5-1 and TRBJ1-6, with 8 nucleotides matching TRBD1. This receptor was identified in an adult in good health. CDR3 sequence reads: CASGAQGGSPLHF. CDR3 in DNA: TGCGCCAGCGGGGCACAGGGGGGTTCACCCCTCCACTTT.